This TCR beta chain was captured by sequencing in a study of blood T cell repertoires in COVID-19. About the research overall: Samples of COVID-19 (acute and convalescent) were obtained from the United States, Italy and Spain. From T cells, B-cell-depleted T cells, or PBMCs came the material, which was cDNA or gDNA.

Authors' methods: Researchers report that nucleated cell counts were estimated from reference gene primer amplification. The table came from immunoSEQ multiplex PCR; TCRdb's copy has only in-frame clones and leaves some out. Clone size and V and J calls were adopted from that table, with D and trimming inferred from the DNA. Of about 210,000 clones listed, 80% to 90% are singletons. What was sequenced was peripheral blood. The sequence came from a man in his fifties or sixties with active or convalescent COVID-19.

CDR3 in amino acids: CASSLPFRQPNYGYTF. CDR3 coding DNA: TGTGCCAGCAGCTTGCCGTTTCGACAGCCTAACTATGGCTACACCTTC. The rearrangement links TRBV11-2 to TRBJ1-2; D perhaps matches TRBD1 (5 bases). Trimming removed 3 bases from V and 0 bases from J, with 14 bases in between. The CDR3 covers 16 residues. Germline CDR1 SGHAT, CDR2 FQNNGV.